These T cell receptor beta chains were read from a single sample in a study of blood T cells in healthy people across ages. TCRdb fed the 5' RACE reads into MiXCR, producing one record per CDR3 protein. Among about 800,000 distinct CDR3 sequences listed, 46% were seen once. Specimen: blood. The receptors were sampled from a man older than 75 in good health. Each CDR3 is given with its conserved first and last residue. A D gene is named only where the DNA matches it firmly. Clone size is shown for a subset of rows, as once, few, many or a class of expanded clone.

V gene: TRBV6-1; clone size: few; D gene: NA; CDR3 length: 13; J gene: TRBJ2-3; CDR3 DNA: TGTGCCAGCTGTAGAACAGACACTGATACGCAGTATTTT; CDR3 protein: CASCRTDTDTQYF
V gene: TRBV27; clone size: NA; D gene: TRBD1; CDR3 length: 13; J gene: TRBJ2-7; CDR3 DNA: TGCGCCACCACGGGACAGGGGGCGACCGAGCAGTACTTC; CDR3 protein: CATTGQGATEQYF
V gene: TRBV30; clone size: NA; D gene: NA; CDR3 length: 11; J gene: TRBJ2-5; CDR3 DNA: TGTGCCTGGAGTGGGCAAGAGACCCAGTACTTC; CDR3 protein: CAWSGQETQYF
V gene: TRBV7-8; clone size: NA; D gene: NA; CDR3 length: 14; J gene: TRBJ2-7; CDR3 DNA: TGTGCCAGCAGCCCTACCCCCACTAGCTACGAGCAGTACTTC; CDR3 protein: CASSPTPTSYEQYF
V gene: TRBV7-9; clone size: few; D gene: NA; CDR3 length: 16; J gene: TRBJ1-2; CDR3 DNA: TGTGCCAGCAGCTTAGACCGGTTAGCAGCTAACTATGGCTACACCTTC; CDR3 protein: CASSLDRLAANYGYTF
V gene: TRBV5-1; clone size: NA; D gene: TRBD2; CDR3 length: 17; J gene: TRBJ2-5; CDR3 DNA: TGCGCCAGCAGCTTGGCCGGGACTAGCGAATTCGGAGAGACCCAGTACTTC; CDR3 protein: CASSLAGTSEFGETQYF
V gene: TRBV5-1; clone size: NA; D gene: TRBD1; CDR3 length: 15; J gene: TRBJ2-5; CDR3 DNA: TGCGCCAGCAGCTTTTCCGGGACAGGACAAGAGACCCAGTACTTC; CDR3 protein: CASSFSGTGQETQYF
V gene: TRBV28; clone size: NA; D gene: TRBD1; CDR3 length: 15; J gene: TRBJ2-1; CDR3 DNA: TGTGCCAGCAGCCAGACAGGGAAGAAATACGATGAGCAGTTCTTC; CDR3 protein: CASSQTGKKYDEQFF
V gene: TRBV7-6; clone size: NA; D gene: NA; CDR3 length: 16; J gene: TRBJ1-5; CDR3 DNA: TGTGCCAGCAGCTTAGTGGCAGGGTATTCCCCCCAGCCCCAGCATTTT; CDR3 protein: CASSLVAGYSPQPQHF
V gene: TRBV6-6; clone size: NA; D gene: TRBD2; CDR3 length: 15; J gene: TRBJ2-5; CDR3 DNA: TGTGCCAGCAGCGCCACGGGAGGGGCGCGGGAGACCCAGTACTTC; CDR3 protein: CASSATGGARETQYF
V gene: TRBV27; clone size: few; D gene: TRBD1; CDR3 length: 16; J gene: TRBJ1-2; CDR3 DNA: TGTGCCAGCAGTTTATATGGGACAGGAGGTTACTATGGCTACACCTTC; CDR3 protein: CASSLYGTGGYYGYTF
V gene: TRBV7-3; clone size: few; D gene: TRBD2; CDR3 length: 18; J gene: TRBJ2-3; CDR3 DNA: TGTGCCAGCAGCCTGGGACTAGCGGGAGGATATGGCACAGATACGCAGTATTTT; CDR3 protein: CASSLGLAGGYGTDTQYF
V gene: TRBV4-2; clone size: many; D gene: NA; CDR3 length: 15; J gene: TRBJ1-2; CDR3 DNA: TGTGCCAGCAGCCACGGACCGGGATCAGCCTATGGCTACACCTTC; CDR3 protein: CASSHGPGSAYGYTF
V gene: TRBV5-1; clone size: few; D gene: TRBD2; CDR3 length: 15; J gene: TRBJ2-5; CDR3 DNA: TGCGCCAGCAGCTTGTTAGCGGGGGGGCAAGAGACCCAGTACTTC; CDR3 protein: CASSLLAGGQETQYF
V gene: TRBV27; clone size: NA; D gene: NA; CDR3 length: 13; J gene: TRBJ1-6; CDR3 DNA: TGTGCCAGCACTGTAGGGGGGGGTTCACCCCTCCACTTT; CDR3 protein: CASTVGGGSPLHF
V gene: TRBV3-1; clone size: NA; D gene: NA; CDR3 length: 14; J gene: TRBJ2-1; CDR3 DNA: TGTGCCAGCAGCCAAGGTTGGAGCTACAATGAGCAGTTCTTC; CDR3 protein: CASSQGWSYNEQFF
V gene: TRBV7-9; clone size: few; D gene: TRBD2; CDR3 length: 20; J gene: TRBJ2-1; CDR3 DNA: TGTGCCAGCAGCCCACTAGCGGGCGTCCGGGGGCCGAGCTCCTACAATGAGCAGTTCTTC; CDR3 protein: CASSPLAGVRGPSSYNEQFF
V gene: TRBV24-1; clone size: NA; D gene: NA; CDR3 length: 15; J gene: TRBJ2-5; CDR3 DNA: TGTGCCACCGGGAGGATAGGGACGGAGGAAGAGACCCAGTACTTC; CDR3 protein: CATGRIGTEEETQYF
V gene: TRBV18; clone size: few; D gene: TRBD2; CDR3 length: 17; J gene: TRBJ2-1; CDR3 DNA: TGTGCCAGCTCACCACCGGTGCCAGCGGGAGGGCACGGTGAGCAGTTCTTC; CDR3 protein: CASSPPVPAGGHGEQFF
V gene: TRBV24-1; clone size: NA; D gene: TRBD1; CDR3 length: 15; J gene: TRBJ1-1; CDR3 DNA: TGTGCCACCTCGTCCCGGGACAGGGGGAACACTGAGGCTTTCTTT; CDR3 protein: CATSSRDRGNTEAFF
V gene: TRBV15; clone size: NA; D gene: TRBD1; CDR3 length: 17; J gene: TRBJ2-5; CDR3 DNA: TGTGCCACCAGCAGGGCTGGGGGACAGACCATCAGGGAGACCCAGTACTTC; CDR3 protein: CATSRAGGQTIRETQYF
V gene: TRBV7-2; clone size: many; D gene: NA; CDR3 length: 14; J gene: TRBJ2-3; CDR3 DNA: TGTGCCAGCAGCTTAGTCTCGTCTACAGATACGCAGTATTTT; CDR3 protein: CASSLVSSTDTQYF
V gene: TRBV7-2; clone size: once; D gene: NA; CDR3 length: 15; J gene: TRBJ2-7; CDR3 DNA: TGTGCCAGCAGCCGAGGCCTAGGGTGGGATTACGAGCAGTACTTC; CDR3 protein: CASSRGLGWDYEQYF
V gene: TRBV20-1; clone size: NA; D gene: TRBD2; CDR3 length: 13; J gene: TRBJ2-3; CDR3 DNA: TGCAGTGTTGGAGCTAGCGGGATGAATACGCAGTCTTTT; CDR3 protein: CSVGASGMNTQSF
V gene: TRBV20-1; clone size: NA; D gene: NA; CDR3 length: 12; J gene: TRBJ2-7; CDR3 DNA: TGCAGTGCGAGACAGGTCTCCTACGAGCAGTACTTC; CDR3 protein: CSARQVSYEQYF
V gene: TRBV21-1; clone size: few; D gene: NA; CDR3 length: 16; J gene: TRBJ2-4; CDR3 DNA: TGTGCCAGCAGCAAAAGGGGGACCTTAGCCAAAAACATTCAGTACTTC; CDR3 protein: CASSKRGTLAKNIQYF
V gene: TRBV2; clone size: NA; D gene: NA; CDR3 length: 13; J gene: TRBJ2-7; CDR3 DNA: TGTGCCAGCATACCCCAGCCAGGACCAGAGCAGTACTTC; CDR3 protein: CASIPQPGPEQYF
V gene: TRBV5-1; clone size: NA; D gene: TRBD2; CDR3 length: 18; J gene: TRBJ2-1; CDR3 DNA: TGCGCCGGCAGCTCGCCGGGGGGACGTTCAATTGATTACAATGAGCAGTTCTTC; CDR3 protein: CAGSSPGGRSIDYNEQFF
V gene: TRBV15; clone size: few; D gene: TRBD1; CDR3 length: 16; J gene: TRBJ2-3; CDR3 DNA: TGTGCCACCTCCGGAGACCGGGACAGAGCCACAGATACGCAGTATTTT; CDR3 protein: CATSGDRDRATDTQYF
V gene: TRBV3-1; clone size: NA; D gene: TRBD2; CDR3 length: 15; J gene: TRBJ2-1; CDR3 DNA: TGTGCCAGCAGCCCGACTAGCAGAACCTACAATGAGCAGTTCTTC; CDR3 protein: CASSPTSRTYNEQFF
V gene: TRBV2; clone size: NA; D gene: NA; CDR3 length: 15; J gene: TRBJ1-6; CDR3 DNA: TGTGCCAGCAGCGAAGATGGGCCGGCCGCGTCACCCCTCCACTTT; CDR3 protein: CASSEDGPAASPLHF
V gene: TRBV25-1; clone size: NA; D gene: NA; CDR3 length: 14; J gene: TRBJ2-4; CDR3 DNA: TGTGCCAGCAGTGAATTATCTAGTGGGGGCATTCAGTACTTC; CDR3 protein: CASSELSSGGIQYF
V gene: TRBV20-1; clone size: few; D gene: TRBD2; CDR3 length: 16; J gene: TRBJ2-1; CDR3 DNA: TGCAGTGCTAGCCCGGGACTAGCGGGAGGTCGCAATGAGCAGTTCTTC; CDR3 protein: CSASPGLAGGRNEQFF
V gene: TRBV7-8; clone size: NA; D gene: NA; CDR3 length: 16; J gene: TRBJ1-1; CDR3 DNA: TGTGCCAGCAGCCTAACTCACGGACGGGCGAACACTGAAGCTTTCTTT; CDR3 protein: CASSLTHGRANTEAFF
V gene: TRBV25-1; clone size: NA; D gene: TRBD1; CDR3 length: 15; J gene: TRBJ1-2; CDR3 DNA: TGTGCCAGCAGTGACTTACAGGGGGCGGACTATGGCTACACCTTC; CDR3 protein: CASSDLQGADYGYTF
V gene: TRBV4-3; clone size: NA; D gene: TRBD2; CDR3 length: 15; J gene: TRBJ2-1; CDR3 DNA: TGCGCCAGCAGCCAATTTCTGGCGGGAGAGGGTAAGGAGTTCTTC; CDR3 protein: CASSQFLAGEGKEFF
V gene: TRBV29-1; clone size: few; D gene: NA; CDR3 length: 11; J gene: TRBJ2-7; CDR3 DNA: TGCAGCGTTGTCCGGGGAATTGAGCAGTACTTC; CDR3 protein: CSVVRGIEQYF
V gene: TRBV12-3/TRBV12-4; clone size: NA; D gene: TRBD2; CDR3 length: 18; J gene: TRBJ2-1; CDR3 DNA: TGTGCCAGCAGTTTAGCGGTAGCGGGAGCTGGACTTTACAATGAGCAGTTCTTC; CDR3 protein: CASSLAVAGAGLYNEQFF
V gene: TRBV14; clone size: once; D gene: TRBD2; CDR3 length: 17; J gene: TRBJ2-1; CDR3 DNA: TGTGCCAGCAGCCCGATCCAGACTAGCGGGAGTATCAATGAGCAGTTCTTC; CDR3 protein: CASSPIQTSGSINEQFF
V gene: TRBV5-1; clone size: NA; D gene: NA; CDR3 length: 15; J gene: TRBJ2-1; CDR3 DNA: TGCGCCAGCAGCTTGGATCCCGGGTCCTACAATGAGCAGTTCTTC; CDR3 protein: CASSLDPGSYNEQFF